This T cell receptor beta chain emerged from a study of OX40 agonist ivuxolimab in advanced cancers. Looking at the study overall: Dose-escalation subjects each had hepatocellular carcinoma, melanoma, renal cell or head and neck cancer. Overall study findings and caveats: Low clonal expansion, among the lowest seen, marked partial responders at 0.1-3.0 mg/kg. Some patients without response likewise showed low normalized clonal expansion.

This clone was seen just once. Its antigen is undetermined. TCRdb's copy holds only in-frame clones and misses some; the assay was immunoSEQ multiplex PCR. Of about 60,000 clones listed, about 88% are singletons. The germline gives CDR1 SGHDT, CDR2 YYEEEE. V gave up 4 bases and J gave up 4 bases; unmatched junction bases: 6. The CDR3 has 15 residues. The source was CD4+ or CD8+ T cells sorted from blood, collected in a trial of the OX40 agonist ivuxolimab. This TCR derives from an adult with an advanced solid tumor such as melanoma, head and neck, liver or kidney cancer. The chain uses TRBV5-6 and TRBJ2-2, with 8 bases lining up with TRBD1. CDR3 DNA: TGTGCCAGCAGCCTGGGGACAGGCGGCACCGGGGAGCTGTTTTTT. Its translation is CASSLGTGGTGELFF.